Reported below is one T cell receptor beta chain. The data derive from a study of human T cells and chemical hapten exposure. Study-wide context: TCR yields per sample varied mostly from small pooled library volume differences.

With 5 bases clipped from V and 2 bases from J, the junction kept 8 bases outside the gene matches. The length of the CDR3 is 15 residues. The V gene's germline CDR1 is MDHEN and CDR2 SYDVKM. As to time point: healthy volunteer bleed at 6 weeks. Researchers extracted total RNA from unfractionated whole blood. The library tagged individual cDNA molecules with unique molecular identifiers. Under the authors' procedure: Sampled TCR counts reached a median of roughly 100,000 per sample, with values ranging from about 23,224 to 700,000. MiXCR, run by TCRdb on the RACE reads, gives a single entry per CDR3 protein. In this record, the V and J calls reflect TCRdb's handling and not the investigators' own analysis. Here the sample spans 44,000 or so distinct CDR3 sequences, approximately 4% being singletons.

The clonotype was recovered from a human donor in good health. Some clones in this sample may be carry-over from other donors' samples. This chain joins TRBV28 and TRBJ2-7, with TRBD1 matching over 8 bases. What was sequenced was whole blood. The CDR3 loop reads CASSLPPTGAYEQYF. CDR3 DNA: TGTGCCAGCAGTCTCCCCCCGACAGGGGCCTACGAGCAGTACTTC.